These T cell receptor beta chains were read from a single sample in a study of PD-1 blockade in classical Hodgkin lymphoma. The data were produced by immunoSEQ multiplex PCR, yet TCRdb's version contains in-frame clones alone and is incomplete. The table records over 85,000 clones, 90% of them present only once. The sequences come from peripheral blood mononuclear cells (PBMCs), collected before the fourth cycle of nivolumab. These receptors came from a human donor with classical Hodgkin lymphoma. Both conserved end residues are part of each CDR3. The D gene is left open where the match is weak. A row's size may be missing; if present it is once, few, many or a size class.

j_call: TRBJ1-2; v_call: TRBV30; clone_size: once; d_call: NA; cdr3_nt: TGTGCCTGGACCGATCGGGCTTTCGGCTACACCTTC; cdr3_aa: CAWTDRAFGYTF
j_call: TRBJ1-1; v_call: TRBV4-2; clone_size: NA; d_call: TRBD1; cdr3_nt: TGTGCCAGCAGCCAAGGATATACAGGGGGAGGAGCTTTCTTT; cdr3_aa: CASSQGYTGGGAFF
j_call: TRBJ2-2; v_call: TRBV2; clone_size: once; d_call: NA; cdr3_nt: TGTGCCAGCAGTGAAGGGGGCTGGGGCGGGGAGCTGTTTTTT; cdr3_aa: CASSEGGWGGELFF
j_call: TRBJ2-7; v_call: TRBV13; clone_size: NA; d_call: NA; cdr3_nt: TGTGCCAGCAGCACTTCCTACGAGCAGTACTTC; cdr3_aa: CASSTSYEQYF
j_call: TRBJ2-1; v_call: TRBV7-6; clone_size: NA; d_call: NA; cdr3_nt: TGTGCCAGCAGCTCTACCAATGAGCAGTTCTTC; cdr3_aa: CASSSTNEQFF
j_call: TRBJ2-7; v_call: TRBV28; clone_size: NA; d_call: TRBD1; cdr3_nt: TGTGCCAGCCGACCGGCCTCCCCGGACAGGTACACCTACGAGCAGTACTTC; cdr3_aa: CASRPASPDRYTYEQYF
j_call: TRBJ2-2; v_call: TRBV28; clone_size: once; d_call: NA; cdr3_nt: TGTGCCAGCACCCTCCTGGTTGTAGCGAGGGGTAACACCGGGGAGCTGTTTTTT; cdr3_aa: CASTLLVVARGNTGELFF
j_call: TRBJ2-7; v_call: TRBV28; clone_size: many; d_call: TRBD1; cdr3_nt: TGTGCCAGCAGTTTGATGTGGGACAGCCACCCCTACGAGCAGTACTTC; cdr3_aa: CASSLMWDSHPYEQYF
j_call: TRBJ1-5; v_call: TRBV6-6; clone_size: NA; d_call: NA; cdr3_nt: TGTGCCAGCAGTCCGGCCAATCAGCCCCAGCATTTT; cdr3_aa: CASSPANQPQHF
j_call: TRBJ2-1; v_call: TRBV18; clone_size: NA; d_call: TRBD2; cdr3_nt: TGTGCCAGCTCACAACCGGGACTAGCGGGGGGGCCCAATGAGCAGTTCTTC; cdr3_aa: CASSQPGLAGGPNEQFF
j_call: TRBJ1-4; v_call: TRBV7-9; clone_size: NA; d_call: NA; cdr3_nt: TGTGCCAGCAGCCCGGGGGCGACTAATGAAAAACTGTTTTTT; cdr3_aa: CASSPGATNEKLFF
j_call: TRBJ2-1; v_call: TRBV9; clone_size: NA; d_call: NA; cdr3_nt: TGTGCCAGCAGCGTAGGGGGGGACGATGAGCAGTTCTTC; cdr3_aa: CASSVGGDDEQFF
j_call: TRBJ2-1; v_call: TRBV12-5; clone_size: once; d_call: NA; cdr3_nt: TGTGCTAGTGGTTTGCCGGTCAATGAGCAGTTCTTC; cdr3_aa: CASGLPVNEQFF
j_call: TRBJ2-2; v_call: TRBV11-3; clone_size: NA; d_call: NA; cdr3_nt: TGTGCCAGCAGCTTAGGACTAACGAACACCGGGGAGCTGTTTTTT; cdr3_aa: CASSLGLTNTGELFF
j_call: TRBJ1-4; v_call: TRBV14; clone_size: NA; d_call: NA; cdr3_nt: TGTGCCAGCAGCCAAGATCTAGGGTCTGGTGAAAAACTGTTTTTT; cdr3_aa: CASSQDLGSGEKLFF
j_call: TRBJ2-1; v_call: TRBV28; clone_size: NA; d_call: NA; cdr3_nt: TGTGCCAGCAGTTTAAGTTGGACTGACGACAATGAGCAGTTCTTC; cdr3_aa: CASSLSWTDDNEQFF
j_call: TRBJ2-7; v_call: TRBV15; clone_size: medium-sized; d_call: NA; cdr3_nt: TGTGCCACCAGCAGAGACGGATATCGGGCTAGCGTCTCCTACGAGCAGTACTTC; cdr3_aa: CATSRDGYRASVSYEQYF
j_call: TRBJ1-3; v_call: TRBV19; clone_size: NA; d_call: NA; cdr3_nt: TGTGCCAGTAGTGTAGTCAGCTCTGGAAACACCATATATTTT; cdr3_aa: CASSVVSSGNTIYF
j_call: TRBJ2-2; v_call: TRBV25-1; clone_size: once; d_call: NA; cdr3_nt: TGTGCCAGCAGTTGGACCGACAGGCCCGGGGAGCTGTTTTTT; cdr3_aa: CASSWTDRPGELFF
j_call: TRBJ1-4; v_call: TRBV14; clone_size: NA; d_call: NA; cdr3_nt: TGTGCCAGCAGCCCGTACCGGGAAAAACTGTTTTTT; cdr3_aa: CASSPYREKLFF
j_call: TRBJ2-2; v_call: TRBV7-2; clone_size: NA; d_call: NA; cdr3_nt: TGTGCCAGCAGGTTACGACTAGGAGGTAACCCCGGGGAGCTGTTTTTT; cdr3_aa: CASRLRLGGNPGELFF
j_call: TRBJ2-1; v_call: TRBV5-5; clone_size: NA; d_call: TRBD1; cdr3_nt: TGTGCCAGCAGCAAATTTCCGGGACAGAGCTACAATGAGCAGTTCTTC; cdr3_aa: CASSKFPGQSYNEQFF
j_call: TRBJ2-7; v_call: TRBV11-2; clone_size: NA; d_call: NA; cdr3_nt: TGTGCCAGCAGCTTAGGTTTTGTTTCTCCGGGACGGACCATCTACGAGCAGTACTTC; cdr3_aa: CASSLGFVSPGRTIYEQYF
j_call: TRBJ2-5; v_call: TRBV9; clone_size: NA; d_call: TRBD1; cdr3_nt: TGTGCCAGCAGCGTATTCGGACAGGGGACACAAGAGACCCAGTACTTC; cdr3_aa: CASSVFGQGTQETQYF
j_call: TRBJ1-1; v_call: TRBV21-1; clone_size: NA; d_call: NA; cdr3_nt: TGTGCCAGCAGCAAACCAAATCAGGACAGGGGGGTGGACACTGAAGCTTTCTTT; cdr3_aa: CASSKPNQDRGVDTEAFF
j_call: TRBJ1-4; v_call: TRBV6-6; clone_size: NA; d_call: NA; cdr3_nt: TGTGCCAGCAGTTACCCCGGGGAAGGGGAGGAAAAACTGTTTTTT; cdr3_aa: CASSYPGEGEEKLFF
j_call: TRBJ1-1; v_call: TRBV6-4; clone_size: NA; d_call: NA; cdr3_nt: TGTGCCAGCAGTCCGGGGGTTTGGGACACTGAAGCTTTCTTT; cdr3_aa: CASSPGVWDTEAFF
j_call: TRBJ2-7; v_call: TRBV5-1; clone_size: NA; d_call: TRBD1; cdr3_nt: TGCGCCAGCAGCGCCGGGACAGGGGGCTACGAGCAGTACTTC; cdr3_aa: CASSAGTGGYEQYF
j_call: TRBJ1-1; v_call: TRBV7-9; clone_size: few; d_call: NA; cdr3_nt: TGTGCCAGCAGCTTAGTTATGGCAACGAACACTGAAGCTTTCTTT; cdr3_aa: CASSLVMATNTEAFF
j_call: TRBJ1-5; v_call: TRBV5-8; clone_size: NA; d_call: NA; cdr3_nt: TGTGCCAGCAGCTTGGTTTTCGGGGGGGATGCATTCGTTAATCAGCCCCAGCATTTT; cdr3_aa: CASSLVFGGDAFVNQPQHF
j_call: TRBJ1-5; v_call: TRBV28; clone_size: few; d_call: NA; cdr3_nt: TGTGCCAGCAGCTCCCCCCAGGGAGGGAATCAGCCCCAGCATTTT; cdr3_aa: CASSSPQGGNQPQHF
j_call: TRBJ1-3; v_call: TRBV30; clone_size: NA; d_call: NA; cdr3_nt: TGTGCCTGGAGTGTATCCAGAAACACCATATATTTT; cdr3_aa: CAWSVSRNTIYF
j_call: TRBJ2-7; v_call: TRBV7-2; clone_size: NA; d_call: TRBD2; cdr3_nt: TGTGCCAGCAGGCATAGCGGGGGCTCTCCCTACGAGCAGTACTTC; cdr3_aa: CASRHSGGSPYEQYF
j_call: TRBJ2-4; v_call: TRBV19; clone_size: NA; d_call: NA; cdr3_nt: TGTGCCAGTAGTATTGAGGGTAACGGCAAAAACATTCAGTACTTC; cdr3_aa: CASSIEGNGKNIQYF
j_call: TRBJ2-6; v_call: TRBV18; clone_size: NA; d_call: TRBD1; cdr3_nt: TGTGCCAGCTCACCACAAGAGGGGGCCCTTCCAATCGGGGCCAACGTCCTGACTTTC; cdr3_aa: CASSPQEGALPIGANVLTF
j_call: TRBJ1-5; v_call: TRBV5-1; clone_size: NA; d_call: NA; cdr3_nt: TGCGCCAGCAGCTTGGTCACAGGGCCCAATCAGCCCCAGCATTTT; cdr3_aa: CASSLVTGPNQPQHF
j_call: TRBJ1-3; v_call: TRBV9; clone_size: NA; d_call: NA; cdr3_nt: TGTGCCAGCAGTGCGGGGGGAGACTCTGGAAACACCATATATTTT; cdr3_aa: CASSAGGDSGNTIYF
j_call: TRBJ2-2; v_call: TRBV7-2; clone_size: NA; d_call: NA; cdr3_nt: TGTGCCAGCAGCTTAACCAAGAACACCGGGGAGCTGTTTTTT; cdr3_aa: CASSLTKNTGELFF
j_call: TRBJ2-1; v_call: TRBV15; clone_size: NA; d_call: TRBD2; cdr3_nt: TGTGCCACCAGCAGAGATGCGGGGGGGCCCTACAATGAGCAGTTCTTC; cdr3_aa: CATSRDAGGPYNEQFF
j_call: TRBJ2-6; v_call: TRBV7-9; clone_size: NA; d_call: NA; cdr3_nt: TGTGCCAGCAGCTATACCTACAGTGCCTCTGGGGCCAACGTCCTGACTTTC; cdr3_aa: CASSYTYSASGANVLTF
j_call: TRBJ1-1; v_call: TRBV4-1; clone_size: NA; d_call: TRBD1; cdr3_nt: TGCGCCAGCAGCCAAGATGGACAGGGGGACACTGAAGCTTTCTTT; cdr3_aa: CASSQDGQGDTEAFF
j_call: TRBJ2-2; v_call: TRBV5-5; clone_size: NA; d_call: NA; cdr3_nt: TGTGCCAGCAGCTTGCTACAGGCCGATACCGGGGAGCTGTTTTTT; cdr3_aa: CASSLLQADTGELFF
j_call: TRBJ2-7; v_call: TRBV10-2; clone_size: NA; d_call: TRBD1; cdr3_nt: TGCGCCAGCAGTGAATCCGGGACAGTCTCCTACGAGCAGTACTTC; cdr3_aa: CASSESGTVSYEQYF
j_call: TRBJ1-6; v_call: TRBV28; clone_size: NA; d_call: TRBD1; cdr3_nt: TGTGCCAGCAGTTTGAGGCAGGGGGTCGGTTCACCCCTCCACTTT; cdr3_aa: CASSLRQGVGSPLHF
j_call: TRBJ2-7; v_call: TRBV11-2; clone_size: NA; d_call: NA; cdr3_nt: TGTGCCAGCAGCTTAGTCCCTCGGGGCGGCGAGCAGTACTTC; cdr3_aa: CASSLVPRGGEQYF
j_call: TRBJ1-5; v_call: TRBV27; clone_size: once; d_call: NA; cdr3_nt: TGTGCCAGCAGGCTTGGGGGGCTGAGCAATCAGCCCCAGCATTTT; cdr3_aa: CASRLGGLSNQPQHF
j_call: TRBJ2-2; v_call: TRBV25-1; clone_size: NA; d_call: TRBD2; cdr3_nt: TGTGCCAGCAGTCCCCCAGGGAGGGGCGGACAAGGGGAGCTGTTTTTT; cdr3_aa: CASSPPGRGGQGELFF
j_call: TRBJ2-3; v_call: TRBV7-2; clone_size: NA; d_call: TRBD2; cdr3_nt: TGTGCCAGCAGCCCACCCAGCGGGGTTGGAGATACGCAGTATTTT; cdr3_aa: CASSPPSGVGDTQYF
j_call: TRBJ1-6; v_call: TRBV5-1; clone_size: NA; d_call: NA; cdr3_nt: TGCGCCAGCAGCTTGGGTCAGAGAGGCTCACCCCCCCACTTT; cdr3_aa: CASSLGQRGSPPHF
j_call: TRBJ1-1; v_call: TRBV6-1; clone_size: NA; d_call: NA; cdr3_nt: TGTGCCAGCAGTCGGGTGGGGGAAGCTTTCTTT; cdr3_aa: CASSRVGEAFF
j_call: TRBJ1-2; v_call: TRBV5-4; clone_size: NA; d_call: TRBD1; cdr3_nt: TGTGCCAGCAGCAGGGACAGCTTCAAAGGGGACTATGGCTACACCTTC; cdr3_aa: CASSRDSFKGDYGYTF
j_call: TRBJ1-2; v_call: TRBV5-6; clone_size: NA; d_call: TRBD1; cdr3_nt: TGTGCCAGCAGCTTGGGACAGGGCCGCGGCTACACCTTC; cdr3_aa: CASSLGQGRGYTF
j_call: TRBJ2-2; v_call: TRBV9; clone_size: NA; d_call: TRBD1; cdr3_nt: TGTGCCAGCAGCGTGGGGACAGGGGGGCCCGGGGAGCTGTTTTTT; cdr3_aa: CASSVGTGGPGELFF
j_call: TRBJ2-7; v_call: TRBV11-2; clone_size: NA; d_call: TRBD1; cdr3_nt: TGTGCCAGCAGCTTTCGGGACAGAGCTTCCTACGAGCAGTACTTC; cdr3_aa: CASSFRDRASYEQYF